Presented here are 16 T cell receptor beta chains from one specimen sequenced in a study of cytomegalovirus exposure and HLA in healthy donors. Vbeta (60) and Jbeta (13) primers were used in the PCR. TCRdb's table, derived via immunoSEQ multiplex PCR, lists solely in-frame clones and lacks some. The table includes about 94,000 clones, around two thirds detected once. The specimen was PBMCs. The source is a man aged 25 to 40 in good health and CMV-seronegative.

The V call is TRBV10-1, the J call TRBJ2-5; 10 bases align to TRBD2. The DNA end favors TRBJ2-7, so the J call may be wrong. Germline CDR1 reads WNHNN; CDR2 reads SYGVQD (reference sequence). CDR3 length: 14 residues. DNA of the CDR3: TGCGCCAGCAGCGAGAGCGGGAGGGCCTACGAGCAGTACTTC. Translation gives CASSESGRAYEQYF.

The chain recombines TRBV9 with TRBJ1-3, with a possible D match to TRBD1 (5 bases). V lost 2 bases and J lost 0, with 12 bases in between. Germline V lookup: CDR1 SGDLS, CDR2 YYNGEE. This CDR3 has 16 residues. CDR3 nucleotide sequence: TGTGCCAGCAGCGTCGGACGAACAGGCTCTGGAAACACCATATATTTT. As protein: CASSVGRTGSGNTIYF.

The CDR3 region has the DNA TGTGCCAGCAGCTTAAACCGGGAGTTGAATGAAAAACTGTTTTTT. Translation: CASSLNRELNEKLFF. The gene calls are TRBV5-4 and TRBJ1-4; D unresolved. The CDR3 has 15 amino acids. Trimming left V 2 bases short and J 5 bases short, with 13 bases between. Germline lookup yields CDR1 SGHNT and CDR2 YYREEE (reference sequence).

The V and J genes are TRBV5-6 and TRBJ2-7, with TRBD1 matching over 9 bases. The germline CDR1 and CDR2 sequences are SGHDT and YYEEEE. The CDR3 contains 13 residues. The V gene end was trimmed by 3 bases and the J gene end by 7 bases; junction bases not matched to a gene: 5. This CDR3 reads CASSSGTGREQYF. The CDR3 DNA reads as TGTGCCAGCAGCTCCGGGACAGGGAGGGAGCAGTACTTC.

This clone showed up just a few times. The rearrangement joins TRBV7-9 to TRBJ1-5; D is uncertain. This CDR3 comprises 13 residues. V gave up 3 bases and J gave up 3 bases, with 6 bases separating them. The germline gives CDR1 SEHNR, CDR2 FQNEAQ (reference sequence). CDR3 coding DNA: TGTGCCAGCAGCTTGGCCCTCAATCAGCCCCAGCATTTT. This sequence encodes CASSLALNQPQHF.

This clone was counted a single time. DNA for the CDR3: TGTGCCAGCAGGAGATCCGGGACAGGGTCCAACTATGGCTACACCTTC. Protein sequence: CASRRSGTGSNYGYTF. The chain combines TRBV28 with TRBJ1-2; TRBD1 matches 9 bases. There are 16 residues in the CDR3. The trim removed 6 bases at V and 2 bases at J, leaving 10 bases unmatched. Germline V gene sequence: CDR1 MDHEN, CDR2 SYDVKM.

This clone has a handful of counts. CDR3 region: CASSYSTQTEAFF. The CDR3, as DNA: TGTGCCAGCAGTTACTCGACACAGACTGAAGCTTTCTTT. This chain links TRBV6-5 with TRBJ1-1; D is unclear. CDR1 is MNHEY and CDR2 is SVGAGI in the germline V gene. There are 13 residues in the CDR3. Trimming stripped 0 bases from V and 5 bases from J, with 7 bases between.

Note on this clone: At one of its ends the junction is not consistent with the germline gene, which may arise from a read error. This sequence joins TRBV7-7 and TRBJ2-5, with 8 nucleotides matching TRBD1. The DNA end lines up better with TRBJ2-7; the J call may be wrong. The germline gives CDR1 SSHAT, CDR2 FNYEAQ (reference sequence). This CDR3 is 15 amino acids long. The CDR3 protein is CASSLFQGAVYEQYF. The CDR3 DNA reads as TGTGCTAGCAGCTTATTCCAGGGGGCGGTCTACGAGCAGTACTTC.

The chain is built from TRBV28 and TRBJ1-2; D remains unclear. Trimming cost V 5 bases and J 0 bases, with 13 bases left between them. The germline V gene has CDR1 MDHEN and CDR2 SYDVKM. The CDR3 has 15 amino acids. In DNA form, the CDR3 reads TGTGCCAGCAGTCCCCCGAATTCGGCTAACTATGGCTACACCTTC. As protein: CASSPPNSANYGYTF.

This chain connects TRBV29-1 to TRBJ1-2; a possible D gene is TRBD1 (6 bases). The V end was cut by 3 bases, the J end by 5 bases, with 16 bases between. The CDR3 is 14 amino acids. CDR1 and CDR2 from the germline V gene are SQVTM and ANQGSEA. The CDR3 loop is CSVEGRGVSYGYTF. CDR3 nucleotide sequence: TGCAGCGTTGAGGGCAGGGGCGTTAGTTATGGCTACACCTTC. The full variable domain, its missing parts supplied by reference TRBV29-1 and TRBJ1-2, is SAVISQKPSRDICQRGTSLTIQCQVDSQVTMMFWYRQQPGQSLTLIATANQGSEATYESGFVIDKFPISRPNLTFSTLTVSNMSPEDSSIYLCSVEGRGVSYGYTFGSGTRLTVV.

This chain links TRBV29-1 with TRBJ2-4; tentatively, D is TRBD2 (6 bases). V was pared by 5 bases and J by 9 bases, with 17 bases between. Germline CDR1 and CDR2: SQVTM and ANQGSEA. The CDR3 consists of 13 residues. CDR3 nucleotides: TGCAGCGTTTATCAATTATCGGAGGGCATTCAGTACTTC. Amino acids: CSVYQLSEGIQYF.

This chain connects TRBV19 to TRBJ2-4; 8 bases are a match to TRBD1. CDR1 is LNHDA and CDR2 is SQIVND in the germline V gene (reference sequence). V was pared by 7 bases and J by 0 bases, with 5 bases of the junction left unmatched. CDR3 length: 15 amino acids. The CDR3 spells CASTGQGIAKNIQYF. In DNA, the CDR3 is TGTGCCAGTACCGGACAGGGAATAGCCAAAAACATTCAGTACTTC.

This clone was observed a handful of times. The chain combines TRBV11-2 with TRBJ2-5; the match to TRBD2 covers 8 bases. V lost 5 bases and J lost 5; bases outside the gene matches: 13. The CDR3 covers 16 residues. Germline V gives CDR1 SGHAT, CDR2 FQNNGV. In nucleotides, the CDR3 is TGTGCCAGCAGCCCCGGGGTAGCGGGGACACGGGAGACCCAGTACTTC. The encoded protein is CASSPGVAGTRETQYF. The full variable domain, in which reference TRBV11-2 and TRBJ2-5 provide the parts outside the CDR3, is EAGVAQSPRYKIIEKRQSVAFWCNPISGHATLYWYQQILGQGPKLLIQFQNNGVVDDSQLPKDRFSAERLKGVDSTLKIQPAKLEDSAVYLCASSPGVAGTRETQYFGPGTRLLVL.

The chain is built from TRBV5-1 and TRBJ2-3; no firm D call. V was clipped by 1 base and J by 4 bases, with 13 bases between them. This CDR3 comprises 15 residues. Germline values: CDR1 SGHRS, CDR2 YFSETQ. CDR3 region: CASSLSLASPDTQYF. The DNA of the CDR3 is TGCGCCAGCAGCTTGTCCCTGGCTAGTCCAGATACGCAGTATTTT. Combining the CDR3 with reference TRBV5-1 and TRBJ2-3 gives the whole variable domain KAGVTQTPRYLIKTRGQQVTLSCSPISGHRSVSWYQQTPGQGLQFLFEYFSETQRNKGNFPGRFSGRQFSNSRSEMNVSTLELGDSALYLCASSLSLASPDTQYFGPGTRLTVL.

This clone has just a few counts. The V and J genes are TRBV10-3 and TRBJ2-7; 7 bases match TRBD1. V lost 7 bases, J lost 3 bases, and 9 bases stayed unmatched. Looked up from germline, CDR1 is ENHRY and CDR2 is SYGVKD. The CDR3 totals 14 residues. The CDR3 DNA reads as TGTGCCATCAACACACAGGGGTTGTACTACGAGCAGTACTTC. This encodes CAINTQGLYYEQYF.

The J gene is TRBJ2-2, the V gene TRBV11-2; 8 nucleotides agree with TRBD1. The germline V gene encodes CDR1 SGHAT and CDR2 FQNNGV. J gave up 5 bases and V 5 bases, and 7 bases lay outside the gene matches. The CDR3 extends over 15 amino acids. This chain's CDR3 is CASSISGGRTGELFF. The CDR3 coding sequence is TGTGCCAGCAGCATATCAGGGGGCCGGACCGGGGAGCTGTTTTTT.